The 27 T cell receptor beta chains below come from one sample, sequenced in a study of glioma-infiltrating T cells after dendritic cell vaccination. Repertoires were generated with immunoSEQ multiplex PCR, while TCRdb's copy carries only in-frame clones and drops some. The sample holds about 100,000 clones; approximately 81% are singletons and the top ten take roughly 5.6%. Material: blood, obtained before dendritic cell vaccination. Receptors originate from a human donor with glioblastoma.

The chain combines TRBV7-3 with TRBJ1-3; the match to TRBD1 covers 9 bases. The CDR3 is made up of 16 amino acids. V was clipped by 5 bases and J by 2 bases; unmatched bases: 7. Germline assignment: CDR1 SGHTA and CDR2 FQGTGA. The chain's CDR3 is CASSPTGGNAGNTIYF. In nucleotides, the CDR3 is TGTGCCAGCAGCCCGACAGGGGGTAATGCTGGAAACACCATATATTTT. Full variable domain (rest looked up from reference TRBV7-3 and TRBJ1-3): GAGVSQTPSNKVTEKGKYVELRCDPISGHTALYWYRQSLGQGPEFLIYFQGTGAADDSGLPNDRFFAVRPEGSVSTLKIQRTERGDSAVYLCASSPTGGNAGNTIYFGEGSWLTVV.

The genes are TRBV4-2 and TRBJ1-2; D gene unclear. In germline, CDR1 is LGHNA, CDR2 YNFKEQ. The length of the CDR3 is 15 residues. The V and J ends lost 0 bases and 2 bases respectively, with 10 bases between them. The CDR3 region is CASSQDRSGNYGYTF. In DNA, the CDR3 is TGTGCCAGCAGCCAAGATCGGTCCGGGAACTATGGCTACACCTTC.

V and J are TRBV4-1 and TRBJ1-2, with TRBD1 as a possible D gene (5 bases). The germline V gene encodes CDR1 MGHRA and CDR2 YSYEKL. The V and J ends lost 4 bases and 3 bases respectively, with 12 bases between them. The CDR3 consists of 14 residues. The CDR3 reads CASSPRGEDYGYTF. The CDR3 DNA reads TGCGCCAGCAGCCCAAGAGGGGAGGACTATGGCTACACCTTC.

This chain joins TRBV9 and TRBJ2-7; tentative D call: TRBD1 (6 bases). Between the trimmed V and J ends, which lost 8 bases and 0 bases, there was a span of 18 bases. This CDR3 is built from 15 residues. Germline CDR1 reads SGDLS; CDR2 reads YYNGEE. Here the CDR3 reads CARIDRGHNSYEQYF. In DNA, the CDR3 is TGTGCCAGGATTGACCGGGGACATAACTCCTACGAGCAGTACTTC.

The V call is TRBV19, the J call TRBJ2-2; TRBD2 agrees at 7 bases. V shed 6 bases and J 0 bases; nucleotides not matched to a gene: 7. This CDR3 is 16 amino acids long. Germline loops: CDR1 LNHDA, CDR2 SQIVND (reference sequence). The CDR3, as DNA: TGTGCCAGTAGAAGACTAGCTATCGCGAACACCGGGGAGCTGTTTTTT. Protein: CASRRLAIANTGELFF.

V is TRBV9 and J is TRBJ2-3; D is perhaps TRBD1 (6 bases). CDR3 length: 13 residues. In germline, CDR1 is SGDLS, CDR2 YYNGEE. V was cut by 3 bases and J by 6 bases, with 11 bases left in between. CDR3 in DNA: TGTGCCAGCAGCGACAGGGTCACGGATACGCAGTATTTT. Encoded protein: CASSDRVTDTQYF.

The chain is built from TRBV5-4 and TRBJ2-2, with D possibly being TRBD1 (5 bases). Germline CDR1 SGHNT, CDR2 YYREEE (reference sequence). CDR3 length: 12 amino acids. The V and J ends lost 5 bases and 6 bases respectively, with 8 bases between them. The CDR3 is CASRRGAGELFF. The CDR3 region has the DNA TGTGCCAGCAGAAGGGGCGCCGGGGAGCTGTTTTTT.

The gene calls are TRBV28 and TRBJ2-7, with 8 bases matching TRBD2. The V gene's germline CDR1 is MDHEN and CDR2 SYDVKM. The CDR3 covers 17 residues. The V and J ends lost 6 bases and 1 base, in that order; junction bases with no gene match: 14. The DNA of the CDR3 is TGTGCCAGCAGCCCCAGGGGAGGAGCGGGAGAATCCTACGAGCAGTACTTC. Translated, it gives CASSPRGGAGESYEQYF.

The genes are TRBV5-5 and TRBJ1-2; D is perhaps TRBD1 (5 bases). Deletions cut 0 bases from V and 4 bases from J, with 13 bases between. The CDR3 has 15 amino acids. Germline lookup yields CDR1 SGHKS and CDR2 YYEKEE (reference sequence). CDR3: CASSLAAGRTYGYTF. CDR3 DNA sequence: TGTGCCAGCAGCTTGGCAGCAGGGAGGACCTATGGCTACACCTTC.

The V call is TRBV19, the J call TRBJ2-7, with D possibly being TRBD2 (5 bases). CDR1 is LNHDA and CDR2 is SQIVND in the germline V gene (reference sequence). Trimming removed 5 bases from V and 4 bases from J, with 12 bases in between. This CDR3 spans 13 amino acids. CDR3 sequence (DNA): TGTGCCAGTAGTCACGGGGAAGCTTACGAGCAGTACTTC. Translating gives CASSHGEAYEQYF. Full variable domain (remainder filled in from reference TRBV19 and TRBJ2-7): DGGITQSPKYLFRKEGQNVTLSCEQNLNHDAMYWYRQDPGQGLRLIYYSQIVNDFQKGDIAEGYSVSREKKESFPLTVTSAQKNPTAFYLCASSHGEAYEQYFGPGTRLTVT.

The J gene is TRBJ1-4, the V gene TRBV15; maybe TRBD1 (5 bases). Germline V gives CDR1 LNHNV, CDR2 YYDKDF (reference sequence). V shed 11 bases and J shed 2 bases, with 15 bases lying between them. There are 14 residues in the CDR3. CDR3 sequence (DNA): TGTGCCCCCCGAAGGGGTTCTACTAATGAAAAACTGTTTTTT. Amino acids: CAPRRGSTNEKLFF.

This clone came up a few times. The V and J genes are TRBV29-1 and TRBJ2-7; no reliable D call. The V end lost 6 bases, the J end lost 0 bases, and 6 bases lay between the germline ends. The germline CDR1 and CDR2 sequences are SQVTM and ANQGSEA. CDR3 size: 11 residues. CDR3 sequence reads: CSVVGSYEQYF. The CDR3 nucleotides are TGCAGCGTCGTCGGCTCCTACGAGCAGTACTTC.

The genes are TRBV4-1 and TRBJ1-2; possible D gene TRBD1, 5 bases. Germline V gene sequence: CDR1 MGHRA, CDR2 YSYEKL. The CDR3 contains 16 residues. The V end was cut by 0 bases, the J end by 0 bases, with 11 bases between. CDR3 residues: CASSQDRRGANYGYTF. The CDR3 region has the DNA TGCGCCAGCAGCCAAGATCGGAGGGGAGCTAACTATGGCTACACCTTC.

J is TRBJ2-1 and V is TRBV15; 8 bases match TRBD1. J lost 4 bases, V lost 0 bases, and 8 bases had no gene match. The CDR3 length is 17 residues. Germline V lookup: CDR1 LNHNV, CDR2 YYDKDF (reference sequence). CDR3 sequence: CATSRDLAGGLYNEQFF. CDR3 sequence (DNA): TGTGCCACCAGCAGAGATCTTGCAGGGGGCCTATACAATGAGCAGTTCTTC.

The rearrangement uses TRBV30 and TRBJ1-2, with 9 bases matching TRBD1. Germline V gene lookup returns CDR1 GTSNPN and CDR2 SVGIG (reference sequence). The CDR3 contains 15 residues. V gave up 6 bases and J gave up 6 bases; unmatched junction bases: 14. The CDR3 DNA follows: TGTGCCTGTACCCCTCCGGGACAGGGCATTGATGGCTACACCTTC. It yields the protein CACTPPGQGIDGYTF.

This chain's CDR3 is CASSLDKGYEQYF. The CDR3 DNA follows: TGCGCCAGCAGCTTGGATAAGGGGTACGAGCAGTACTTC. V and J are TRBV5-1 and TRBJ2-7; a possible D gene is TRBD1 (5 bases). Germline V gene sequence: CDR1 SGHRS, CDR2 YFSETQ. Trimming took 0 bases from V and 4 from J, leaving 8 bases between them. CDR3 length: 13 residues. Full variable domain (remainder filled in from reference TRBV5-1 and TRBJ2-7): KAGVTQTPRYLIKTRGQQVTLSCSPISGHRSVSWYQQTPGQGLQFLFEYFSETQRNKGNFPGRFSGRQFSNSRSEMNVSTLELGDSALYLCASSLDKGYEQYFGPGTRLTVT.

V and J are TRBV29-1 and TRBJ1-1; TRBD1 matches 8 bases. V lost 6 bases and J lost 5; bases outside the gene matches: 5. There are 12 residues in the CDR3. Germline V gene data show CDR1 as SQVTM and CDR2 as ANQGSEA. The CDR3, as DNA: TGCAGCGTGGACAGGGTGGAGACTGAAGCTTTCTTT. Translated: CSVDRVETEAFF.

The chain is built from TRBV18 and TRBJ2-5; 13 nucleotides match TRBD2. This CDR3 comprises 16 residues. V was clipped by 4 bases and J by 2 bases; unmatched bases: 4. The V gene's germline CDR1 is KGHSH and CDR2 LQKENI. DNA for the CDR3: TGTGCCAGCTCACTCGGACTAGCGGGGGAGCAAGAGACCCAGTACTTC. Translated: CASSLGLAGEQETQYF. Based on the CDR3 plus reference TRBV18 and TRBJ2-5, the full variable domain is NAGVMQNPRHLVRRRGQEARLRCSPMKGHSHVYWYRQLPEEGLKFMVYLQKENIIDESGMPKERFSAEFPKEGPSILRIQQVVRGDSAAYFCASSLGLAGEQETQYFGPGTRLLVL.

This clone was found a few times. This rearrangement joins TRBV2 to TRBJ1-5, with no clear D. The CDR3 contains 13 residues. V was trimmed by 5 bases and J by 3 bases, leaving 8 bases between them. The germline V gene has CDR1 SNHLY and CDR2 FYNNEI. This chain's CDR3 is CASSQATNQPQHF. For the CDR3, the DNA is TGTGCCAGCAGTCAGGCTACCAATCAGCCCCAGCATTTT.

The chain recombines TRBV18 with TRBJ2-1; 7 nucleotides align to TRBD1. CDR1 and CDR2 (germline): KGHSH, LQKENI. The CDR3 is 15 residues long. Germline trimming cut 2 bases from V and 3 bases from J; bases unmatched to any gene: 4. CDR3 loop: CASSPNRDSYNEQFF. The DNA of the CDR3 is TGTGCCAGCTCACCAAATCGGGACAGCTACAATGAGCAGTTCTTC.

The rearrangement uses TRBV28 and TRBJ2-7; the D is unclear. In germline, CDR1 is MDHEN, CDR2 SYDVKM. V was pared by 7 bases and J by 1 base, with 8 bases between. This CDR3 is 12 amino acids long. The CDR3 protein is CASTAGSYEQYF. In nucleotides, the CDR3 is TGTGCCAGCACGGCAGGTTCCTACGAGCAGTACTTC.

This chain joins TRBV18 and TRBJ2-5; D is uncertain. CDR1 and CDR2 from the germline V gene are KGHSH and LQKENI. V lost 3 bases, J lost 5 bases, and 4 bases lay in between. This CDR3 spans 11 amino acids. CDR3 sequence (DNA): TGTGCCAGCTCACCCCTGGAGACCCAGTACTTC. This translates into CASSPLETQYF.

This chain's CDR3 is CASSQELFAGQGRKETQYF. CDR3 bases: TGCGCCAGCAGCCAAGAACTTTTCGCCGGACAGGGGAGGAAAGAGACCCAGTACTTC. This chain connects TRBV4-1 to TRBJ2-5; TRBD1 aligns across 9 bases. The V gene's germline CDR1 is MGHRA and CDR2 YSYEKL. The CDR3 is made up of 19 amino acids. J lost 3 bases, V lost 0 bases, and 14 bases had no gene match.

The J gene is TRBJ2-5, the V gene TRBV4-1; 7 nucleotides match TRBD2. The V gene's germline CDR1 is MGHRA and CDR2 YSYEKL. V lost 0 bases and J lost 5; bases outside the gene matches: 12. CDR3 size: 17 residues. The DNA for the CDR3 is TGCGCCAGCAGCCAAGATCATGAGTTTGGGGGAGGGGAGACCCAGTACTTC. It translates to CASSQDHEFGGGETQYF.

The chain joins TRBV10-3 to TRBJ2-7; maybe TRBD2 (6 bases). Germline CDR1 ENHRY, CDR2 SYGVKD. The V end was cut by 7 bases, the J end by 7 bases, with 20 bases between. The CDR3 spans 14 residues. Written as DNA, the CDR3 is TGTGCCATCAAAAGGGACTCTACAAGTGGGGAGCAGTACTTC. Its protein product is CAIKRDSTSGEQYF.

This clone is a singleton in its sample. This chain connects TRBV5-1 to TRBJ1-2, with 10 bases aligning to TRBD1. Per the germline V gene, CDR1 is SGHRS and CDR2 is YFSETQ. The CDR3 contains 14 residues. V dropped 3 bases and J dropped 7; count of bases not matched to a gene: 6. In nucleotides, the CDR3 is TGCGCCAGCAGCTCCGACAGGGGGCTCGGTGGCTACACCTTC. This gives the protein CASSSDRGLGGYTF.

V gene TRBV28 combines with J gene TRBJ1-5; 7 bases line up with TRBD1. CDR3 length equals 15 residues. After removal of 5 bases from V and 5 bases from J, the junction contained 9 bases not matched to a gene. Germline V CDR1 and CDR2: MDHEN, SYDVKM. DNA for the CDR3: TGTGCCAGCAGTCCACCACAGGGGCTAGATCAGCCCCAGCATTTT. Protein product: CASSPPQGLDQPQHF.